This passage covers 18 T cell receptor beta chains from one sample sequenced in a study of shared clonotypes between healthy human individuals. Only in-frame clones appear in the TCRdb table, and some are missing; sequencing was by immunoSEQ multiplex PCR. The profile shows about 2 million clones, 85% to 95% of them singletons. What was sequenced was naive CD4+ T cells sorted from blood. Subset defined: CD45RA+ positively selected. The receptors come from a young man in good health.

This chain connects TRBV5-4 to TRBJ2-1; 13 positions agree with TRBD2. Per germline, CDR1 SGHNT and CDR2 YYREEE (reference sequence). The trim removed 3 bases at V and 7 bases at J, leaving 10 bases unmatched. The CDR3 runs to 17 residues. CDR3 amino acids: CASSSLAGGPRGNEQFF. In nucleotides, the CDR3 is TGTGCCAGCAGCTCACTAGCGGGAGGGCCCCGGGGAAATGAGCAGTTCTTC.

The chain employs TRBV28 and TRBJ2-7, with D perhaps TRBD1 (5 bases). The V and J ends lost 5 bases and 7 bases respectively, with 15 bases between them. The CDR3 has 13 residues. CDR1 and CDR2 (germline): MDHEN, SYDVKM. DNA for the CDR3: TGTGCCAGCAGTCCTCTCGTTAGGGGAGAGCAGTACTTC. Translation: CASSPLVRGEQYF. The full variable domain, in which reference TRBV28 and TRBJ2-7 provide the parts outside the CDR3, is DVKVTQSSRYLVKRTGEKVFLECVQDMDHENMFWYRQDPGLGLRLIYFSYDVKMKEKGDIPEGYSVSREKKERFSLILESASTNQTSMYLCASSPLVRGEQYFGPGTRLTVT.

The chain is built from TRBV10-3 and TRBJ2-7; D may correspond to TRBD1 or TRBD2 (5 bases each). This CDR3 contains 13 residues. The germline V gene has CDR1 ENHRY and CDR2 SYGVKD. The CDR3 reads CAARGVPPYEQYF. The CDR3, as DNA: TGTGCAGCACGGGGCGTACCTCCCTACGAGCAGTACTTC.

The chain recombines TRBV18 with TRBJ2-5; weak D call: TRBD2 (5 bases). V lost 3 bases and J lost 5, with 16 bases in between. This CDR3 comprises 15 residues. CDR1 and CDR2 (germline): KGHSH, LQKENI. The CDR3 is CASSPLAGNGETQYF. The DNA for the CDR3 is TGTGCCAGCTCACCCCTCGCGGGTAACGGGGAGACCCAGTACTTC.

This clone has only a few counts. The chain has TRBV6-5 and TRBJ1-2; D is unclear. Germline CDR1 reads MNHEY; CDR2 reads SVGAGI. The CDR3 is 12 residues long. Trimming stripped 2 bases from V and 8 bases from J, with 9 bases between. CDR3 bases: TGTGCCAGCAGTTACAGGGTGGGAGGCTACACCTTC. This translates into CASSYRVGGYTF.

A word on this clone: At the DNA level, this CDR3 is encoded by other sequences in the same sample as well. The chain carries TRBV11-3 and TRBJ2-5; D is uncertain. The CDR3 is 13 residues long. Germline V lookup: CDR1 SGHNT, CDR2 YENEEA. V lost 1 base and J lost 5, with 8 bases in between. The CDR3 DNA reads as TGTGCCAGCAGCTTAGGGTCGTTGGAGACCCAGTACTTC. This codes for CASSLGSLETQYF.

CDR3 bases: TGTGCCAGCAGTTTAACAGGGCGTAATCAGCCCCAGCATTTT. Translation gives CASSLTGRNQPQHF. V and J are TRBV28 and TRBJ1-5, with a weak D call TRBD1 (6 bases). Trimming pared 2 bases from V and 4 bases from J, leaving 9 bases between. The CDR3 sequence is 14 residues long. Germline CDR1 reads MDHEN; CDR2 reads SYDVKM.

As concerns this clone: Distinct nucleotide sequences in the sample also encode this CDR3. This chain joins TRBV5-1 and TRBJ1-6; 9 bases align to TRBD1. Per the germline V gene, CDR1 is SGHRS and CDR2 is YFSETQ. After removal of 0 bases from V and 6 bases from J, the junction contained 1 base not matched to a gene. CDR3 size: 15 residues. In DNA, the CDR3 is TGCGCCAGCAGCTTGGCGGGACAGGGTAATTCACCCCTCCACTTT. Its protein is CASSLAGQGNSPLHF.

In the case of this clone: Additional DNA sequences in this sample encode the identical CDR3. The V gene is TRBV6-5, the J gene TRBJ1-5; D not resolved. V was cut by 6 bases and J by 1 base, with 7 bases left in between. Germline assignment: CDR1 MNHEY and CDR2 SVGAGI. The CDR3 sequence is 13 residues long. This CDR3 is CASRPGSNQPQHF. CDR3 nucleotides: TGTGCCAGCAGACCTGGGAGCAATCAGCCCCAGCATTTT.

The gene calls are TRBV4-1 and TRBJ2-2, with D tentatively TRBD2 (6 bases). Trimming took 0 bases from V and 6 from J, leaving 11 bases between them. The length of the CDR3 is 15 residues. Germline V gene data show CDR1 as MGHRA and CDR2 as YSYEKL. CDR3 loop: CASSQDVLAPGELFF. The CDR3 nucleotides are TGCGCCAGCAGCCAAGATGTACTAGCCCCCGGGGAGCTGTTTTTT.

V gene TRBV30 combines with J gene TRBJ1-4; D may be TRBD1 (6 bases). The length of the CDR3 is 13 residues. Trimming took off 4 bases at V and 8 bases at J, with 14 bases between the two ends. Germline assignment: CDR1 GTSNPN and CDR2 SVGIG (reference sequence). This CDR3 reads CAWKSQGGEKLFF. For the CDR3, the DNA is TGTGCCTGGAAGTCACAGGGCGGCGAAAAACTGTTTTTT. The full variable domain, rest sourced from reference TRBV30 and TRBJ1-4, is SQTIHQWPATLVQPVGSPLSLECTVEGTSNPNLYWYRQAAGRGLQLLFYSVGIGQISSEVPQNLSASRPQDRQFILSSKKLLLSDSGFYLCAWKSQGGEKLFFGSGTQLSVL.

This rearrangement joins TRBV6-5 to TRBJ2-5, with D perhaps matching TRBD1 (6 bases). Germline CDR1 MNHEY, CDR2 SVGAGI. The length of the CDR3 is 14 residues. Trimming pared 2 bases from V and 1 base from J, leaving 8 bases between. This chain's CDR3 is CASSYQDSQETQYF. The CDR3 DNA reads as TGTGCCAGCAGTTACCAGGACAGCCAAGAGACCCAGTACTTC.

This sequence joins TRBV6-5 and TRBJ2-5, with 10 bases lining up with TRBD1. CDR1 and CDR2 from the germline V gene are MNHEY and SVGAGI. The CDR3 extends over 15 amino acids. V lost 7 bases to trimming and J lost 6 bases; unmatched junction nucleotides: 11. CDR3: CASNALGQGRQTQYF. CDR3 DNA sequence: TGTGCCAGCAACGCCTTGGGACAGGGGCGACAGACCCAGTACTTC.

This chain joins TRBV30 and TRBJ2-7; 7 bases agree with TRBD2. V shed 0 bases, J shed 3 bases, and the junction held 8 bases outside the gene matches. CDR1 is GTSNPN and CDR2 is SVGIG in the germline V gene (reference sequence). The CDR3 has 15 amino acids. The CDR3 loop reads CAWSVHVGGIYEQYF. The CDR3 nucleotides are TGTGCCTGGAGTGTACACGTCGGGGGGATCTACGAGCAGTACTTC.

The chain joins TRBV6-5 to TRBJ1-4; the match to TRBD1 covers 9 bases. J lost 8 bases, V lost 6 bases, and 7 bases had no gene match. Germline CDR1 and CDR2: MNHEY and SVGAGI. This CDR3 is 14 amino acids long. The CDR3 loop reads CASSLGQGREKLFF. In DNA, the CDR3 is TGTGCCAGCAGCCTGGGACAGGGCCGGGAAAAACTGTTTTTT.

In nucleotides, the CDR3 is TGTGCCAGCAGCTTAGCCCCAGGGGACAATCAGCCCCAGCATTTT. Protein sequence: CASSLAPGDNQPQHF. The V and J genes are TRBV7-9 and TRBJ1-5, with a possible D match to TRBD1 (6 bases). Trimming cost V 0 bases and J 3 bases, with 9 bases left between them. In germline, CDR1 is SEHNR, CDR2 FQNEAQ (reference sequence). This CDR3 region has 15 residues. Based on the CDR3 plus reference TRBV7-9 and TRBJ1-5, the full variable domain is DTGVSQNPRHKITKRGQNVTFRCDPISEHNRLYWYRQTLGQGPEFLTYFQNEAQLEKSRLLSDRFSAERPKGSFSTLEIQRTEQGDSAMYLCASSLAPGDNQPQHFGDGTRLSIL.

Comments on this clone: One base away lies a much larger clone, so this may be a sequencing read error. The rearrangement links TRBV11-2 to TRBJ2-7; D is possibly TRBD1 or TRBD2 (5 bases each). CDR1 SGHAT and CDR2 FQNNGV come from the germline V gene. The CDR3 is 18 amino acids. The CDR3 nucleotides are TGTGCCAGCAGCCGACGGGGCCCTGAGCGCCGAAGCTCCTACGAGCAGTGCTTC. Its protein product is CASSRRGPERRSSYEQCF.

This sequence joins TRBV18 and TRBJ2-7; D possibly corresponds to TRBD2 (5 bases). The CDR3 spans 15 residues. Germline lookup yields CDR1 KGHSH and CDR2 LQKENI. V shed 2 bases and J shed 2 bases, with 13 bases lying between them. CDR3 loop: CASSPITSQPYEQYF. DNA for the CDR3: TGTGCCAGCTCACCAATAACTAGTCAGCCCTACGAGCAGTACTTC.